This T cell receptor beta chain appears in the sequencing data of a study of T cell responses to AZD1222 COVID-19 vaccine. Whole-study results and caveats: The span of vaccine-associated CD4 TCRs extended across spike, with dominance at 160-218 and 743-854. White British donors predominated, females outnumbered males, and clonal diversity was possibly underestimated. No repertoire was sampled before or during the peak T cell response, only after it.

Sequenced by immunoSEQ multiplex PCR; TCRdb stores in-frame clones only, minus some. The table lists approximately 150,000 clones, more than 85% of them singletons. Germline V gives CDR1 MNHEY, CDR2 SMNVEV (reference sequence). The V segment lost 8 bases and the J segment 1 base; nucleotides outside the gene matches: 8. The length of the CDR3 is 16 residues. This clone is a singleton in its sample. As yet, its antigen is unknown. Researchers grouped second doses given at about 4 or about 12 weeks into one pool. Sequences were derived from peripheral blood, sampled 28 days after the second AZD1222 dose. This chain joins TRBV27 and TRBJ2-4, with 10 bases fitting TRBD1. The receptor was derived from an adult who received the AZD1222 COVID-19 vaccine. CDR3 nucleotide sequence: TGTGCCAGCCCCACCCCGGGACAGGGGGCCAAAAACATTCAGTACTTC. Translation: CASPTPGQGAKNIQYF.